Below, one TCR beta chain is given with its context. Original methodology: The assay estimated nucleated cells by amplifying reference gene primers. Libraries were prepared by immunoSEQ multiplex PCR; TCRdb keeps only in-frame clonotypes and omits some of them. Clone size and V and J calls were adopted from that table, with D and trimming inferred from the DNA. The profile shows about 81,000 clones, 89% of them singletons. This record comes from a study of blood T cell repertoires in COVID-19. Whole-study context: The analysed material was cDNA or gDNA that came from T cells, B-cell-depleted T cells, or PBMCs.

This receptor was obtained from a man between 65 and 85 years old with active or convalescent COVID-19. Sequencing was carried out using peripheral blood.

CDR3 nucleotide sequence: TGTGCCAGCAGTTTGCGCCCGGATCAGCCCCAGCATTTT. Translating gives CASSLRPDQPQHF. V gene TRBV6-5 combines with J gene TRBJ1-5; no definite D call. The CDR3 extends over 13 amino acids. CDR1 is MNHEY and CDR2 is SVGAGI in the germline V gene. The germline V and J ends were trimmed by 4 bases and 5 bases, with 9 bases remaining between them.